These T cell receptor beta chains were read from a single sample in a study of T cell repertoires in cytomegalovirus infection. TCRdb re-called the reads through MiXCR, storing one row per CDR3 protein. Altogether roughly 500,000 distinct CDR3 sequences are present, around 10% being singletons, with the ten largest covering roughly a tenth. Sequencing input: PBMCs. All receptors derive from a human donor in good health (CMV status not recorded). Some clones in this sample may be carry-over from other donors' samples. CDR3s include the opening cysteine and the closing phenylalanine or tryptophan. A D gene is named only where the DNA matches it firmly. Where a row states a size, it is once, few, many or the class of an expanded clone; other rows omit it.

>TRBV7-3|.|TRBJ2-1|.
CASSLGSPSSYNEQFF
TGTGCCAGCAGCTTAGGATCCCCGAGCTCCTACAATGAGCAGTTCTTC
>TRBV6-2/TRBV6-3|.|TRBJ2-1|many
CASSSGGSINNEQFF
TGTGCCAGCAGTTCTGGAGGGAGTATCAACAATGAGCAGTTCTTC
>TRBV6-2/TRBV6-3|.|TRBJ1-3|few
CASSEGWNTIYF
TGTGCCAGCAGCGAGGGGTGGAACACCATATATTTT
>TRBV12-3/TRBV12-4|.|TRBJ1-1|many
CASSPTSGLNTEAFF
TGTGCCAGCAGTCCTACATCGGGATTGAACACTGAAGCTTTCTTT
>TRBV2|.|TRBJ2-5|few
CASSDREGGETQYF
TGTGCCAGCAGTGACAGGGAAGGGGGGGAGACCCAGTACTTC
>TRBV6-1|TRBD1|TRBJ2-2|many
CASSRQGYGELFF
TGTGCCAGCAGTCGACAGGGCTACGGGGAGCTGTTTTTT
>TRBV4-1|.|TRBJ2-1|many
CASSQKAGGVDEQFF
TGCGCCAGCAGCCAAAAAGCGGGTGGGGTCGATGAGCAGTTCTTC
>TRBV27|.|TRBJ1-2|many
CASSSPGTTYGYTF
TGTGCCAGCAGTTCCCCCGGGACAACCTATGGCTACACCTTC
>TRBV11-1|TRBD2|TRBJ2-1|.
CASSSPGTTNEQFF
TGTGCCAGCAGCTCCCCCGGGACTACCAATGAGCAGTTCTTC
>TRBV6-1|.|TRBJ2-7|few
CASSEGLPPDEQYF
TGTGCCAGCAGTGAAGGGCTTCCTCCCGACGAGCAGTACTTC
>TRBV27|TRBD1|TRBJ2-3|many
CASSEDRVADTQYF
TGTGCCAGCAGTGAAGACAGGGTTGCAGATACGCAGTATTTT
>TRBV7-2|TRBD2|TRBJ2-1|.
CASSLRLAPINNEQFF
TGTGCCAGCAGCTTAAGACTAGCCCCAATAAACAATGAGCAGTTCTTC
>TRBV28|.|TRBJ1-6|many
CASRGEVVPLHF
TGTGCCAGCAGGGGGGAGGTGGTTCCCCTCCACTTT
>TRBV10-3|.|TRBJ1-5|.
CAISESSGGQPQHF
TGTGCCATCAGTGAGTCATCCGGCGGTCAGCCCCAGCATTTT
>TRBV30|TRBD1|TRBJ1-2|.
CAWSVQSGGHYGYTF
TGTGCCTGGAGTGTACAGTCAGGGGGACACTATGGCTACACCTTC
>TRBV7-6|.|TRBJ1-5|many
CASSPGSGGNQPQHF
TGTGCCAGCAGCCCAGGGTCCGGGGGGAATCAGCCCCAGCATTTT
>TRBV7-2|.|TRBJ2-7|many
CASSLARGQSIYEQYF
TGTGCCAGCAGCTTAGCGCGGGGGCAGTCAATCTACGAGCAGTACTTC
>TRBV7-8|TRBD1|TRBJ2-5|.
CASSIYRDRQETQYF
TGTGCCAGCAGCATATACCGGGACAGACAAGAGACCCAGTACTTC
>TRBV6-1|.|TRBJ2-7|many
CASSDRPGTPAYEQYF
TGTGCCAGCAGTGACCGCCCCGGGACTCCCGCCTACGAGCAGTACTTC
>TRBV9|TRBD1|TRBJ2-7|few
CASSETGTGFYEQYF
TGTGCCAGCAGCGAAACCGGGACAGGGTTCTACGAGCAGTACTTC
>TRBV5-6|.|TRBJ1-1|many
CASSLERVFNTEAFF
TGTGCCAGCAGCTTGGAGAGAGTCTTCAACACTGAAGCTTTCTTT
>TRBV28|.|TRBJ2-7|once
CASSTGEREQYF
TGTGCCAGCAGTACGGGAGAGAGGGAGCAGTACTTC
>TRBV5-1|.|TRBJ2-3|many
CASSFEGILQYF
TGCGCCAGCAGCTTTGAGGGGATCTTGCAGTATTTT
>TRBV15|.|TRBJ1-1|many
CATSSTKPYEALF
TGTGCCACCAGCTCGACAAAACCATATGAAGCTCTCTTT
>TRBV11-2|.|TRBJ1-3|many
CASSVTGSGNTIYF
TGTGCCAGCAGCGTTACAGGGTCTGGAAACACCATATATTTT
>TRBV5-1|.|TRBJ1-2|.
CASSPGWGHYGYTF
TGCGCCAGCAGCCCAGGGTGGGGACACTATGGCTACACCTTC
>TRBV6-6|.|TRBJ2-5|many
CASSYVLAVELQTQYF
TGTGCCAGCAGTTACGTCCTAGCCGTGGAACTCCAGACCCAGTACTTC
>TRBV6-5|.|TRBJ2-1|many
CASSYSKNLRGLSYNEQFF
TGTGCCAGCAGTTACTCGAAAAATCTGCGGGGCCTATCCTACAATGAGCAGTTCTTC
>TRBV7-2|TRBD1|TRBJ2-6|few
CASSLDGRGLGANVLTF
TGTGCCAGCAGCTTAGACGGCAGGGGGCTCGGGGCCAACGTCCTGACTTTC
>TRBV11-2|.|TRBJ1-4|many
CASSSNYGANEKLFF
TGTGCCAGCAGCTCCAATTACGGAGCTAATGAAAAACTGTTTTTT
>TRBV7-9|.|TRBJ2-7|many
CASSRPGGQTLTPYEQYF
TGTGCCAGCAGTCGACCTGGCGGACAGACCTTAACCCCCTACGAGCAGTACTTC
>TRBV5-1|TRBD2|TRBJ2-1|few
CASSRWLAGVSTYNEQFF
TGCGCCAGCAGCCGCTGGCTAGCGGGGGTCTCGACCTACAATGAGCAGTTCTTC
>TRBV3-1|TRBD2|TRBJ2-1|few
CASSQDYGTSGRRSEQFF
TGTGCCAGCAGCCAAGACTACGGGACTAGCGGGAGAAGGAGTGAGCAGTTCTTC
>TRBV28|.|TRBJ2-5|many
CASSLTVNQETQYF
TGTGCCAGCAGCTTAACGGTCAACCAAGAGACCCAGTACTTC
>TRBV27|TRBD1|TRBJ1-5|.
CASRPDRYQPQHF
TGTGCCAGCAGACCGGACAGGTATCAGCCCCAGCATTTT
>TRBV7-9|.|TRBJ1-1|many
CASSSWATHAAFF
TGTGCCAGCAGCTCATGGGCAACTCACGCGGCTTTCTTT
>TRBV20-1|TRBD2|TRBJ2-1|many
CSARRRAGDPYNEQFF
TGCAGTGCGCGGAGGAGAGCGGGAGATCCCTACAATGAGCAGTTCTTC
>TRBV6-5|.|TRBJ1-2|many
CASSLPGTGYTF
TGTGCCAGCAGCCTCCCTGGTACCGGCTACACCTTC
>TRBV10-3|.|TRBJ1-4|.
CATKSAGVTNEKLFF
TGTGCCACCAAGTCAGCGGGAGTCACTAATGAAAAACTGTTTTTT
>TRBV24-1|.|TRBJ2-2|.
CATSGLVTGELFF
TGTGCCACCAGTGGACTAGTTACCGGGGAGCTGTTTTTT
>TRBV20-1|.|TRBJ2-6|once
CSARERRSGANVLTF
TGCAGTGCTAGAGAGCGCCGCTCTGGGGCCAACGTCCTGACTTTC
>TRBV19|.|TRBJ2-2|many
CASSDRHIGLRTGELFF
TGTGCCAGTAGCGACCGACACATAGGGCTAAGGACCGGGGAGCTGTTTTTT
>TRBV18|.|TRBJ2-3|.
CASSPPPPGTDTQYF
TGTGCCAGCTCACCCCCACCGCCTGGGACAGATACGCAGTATTTT
>TRBV9|TRBD1|TRBJ1-5|.
CASSVDPQGYQPQHF
TGTGCCAGCAGCGTAGATCCACAGGGGTATCAGCCCCAGCATTTT
>TRBV29-1|.|TRBJ2-2|few
CSVAKQNTGELFF
TGCAGCGTTGCGAAACAAAACACCGGGGAGCTGTTTTTT